Below, 29 T cell receptor beta chains from the same sample are listed, as sequenced in a study of CD8 T cells in Susac syndrome. Reverse transcription of about 0.5 to 1 ug RNA used random hexamers. TCRdb reanalysed the immunoSEQ multiplex PCR reads using MiXCR and keeps one entry per CDR3 protein. This table has roughly 44,000 distinct CDR3 sequences, over 85% appearing once. The specimen sequenced was CD8+ T cells from PBMCs. These receptors were obtained from a human donor in good health.

The chain is built from TRBV4-1 and TRBJ2-5, with a weak D call TRBD2 (6 bases). V lost 0 bases and J 5 bases, leaving 10 bases between the germline ends. CDR3 size: 14 residues. Per the germline V gene, CDR1 is MGHRA and CDR2 is YSYEKL. Here the CDR3 DNA reads TGCGCCAGCAGCCAAGATGGAGGGTTGGAGACCCAGTACTTC. It yields the protein CASSQDGGLETQYF.

The J gene is TRBJ2-1, the V gene TRBV3-1, with 13 bases matching TRBD2. CDR1 is LGHDT and CDR2 is YNNKEL in the germline V gene (reference sequence). After removal of 4 bases from V and 7 bases from J, the junction contained 19 bases not matched to a gene. The CDR3 loop spans 20 amino acids. The CDR3 DNA follows: TGTGCCAGCAGCCGATTAAGGACTAGCGGGAGAGGGGGGCACACGAATGAGCAGTTCTTC. This encodes CASSRLRTSGRGGHTNEQFF.

The chain couples TRBV3-1 to TRBJ2-7, with 7 bases fitting TRBD1. J lost 2 bases, V lost 4 bases, and 2 bases had no gene match. The CDR3 covers 13 residues. In germline, CDR1 is LGHDT, CDR2 YNNKEL (reference sequence). CDR3 loop: CASSRGQTYEQYF. DNA for the CDR3: TGTGCCAGCAGCCGGGGACAGACCTACGAGCAGTACTTC.

The J gene is TRBJ2-1, the V gene TRBV29-1; 8 bases align to TRBD2. V lost 1 base, J lost 3 bases, and 2 bases stayed unmatched. This CDR3 comprises 14 residues. Per the germline V gene, CDR1 is SQVTM and CDR2 is ANQGSEA. The DNA for the CDR3 is TGCAGCGTTGAAGGGACTAGCCGCTACAATGAGCAGTTCTTC. Encoded protein: CSVEGTSRYNEQFF.

This clonotype has only one observation. The gene calls are TRBV29-1 and TRBJ2-7; 7 bases align to TRBD2. V dropped 2 bases and J dropped 6; count of bases not matched to a gene: 7. The germline V gene encodes CDR1 SQVTM and CDR2 ANQGSEA. The CDR3 has 13 amino acids. The CDR3 DNA is TGCAGCGTTGAACGGGGGGACGTCTCCGAGCAGTACTTC. Amino acids: CSVERGDVSEQYF.

The chain joins TRBV3-1 to TRBJ2-1; 9 bases agree with TRBD2. Germline V gives CDR1 LGHDT, CDR2 YNNKEL (reference sequence). The CDR3 covers 16 residues. V lost 1 base to trimming and J lost 3 bases; unmatched junction nucleotides: 4. The CDR3 loop reads CASSQGGLAFYNEQFF. The CDR3 DNA is TGTGCCAGCAGCCAAGGAGGACTAGCGTTCTACAATGAGCAGTTCTTC.

The gene calls are TRBV27 and TRBJ2-7; 9 bases line up with TRBD2. Germline-derived CDR1 and CDR2 are MNHEY and SMNVEV (reference sequence). CDR3 length equals 18 residues. J was trimmed by 7 bases and V by 6 bases; bases with no gene match: 22. For the CDR3, the DNA is TGTGCCAGCAGACCCCTTAGAGGGCTAGCGGGACCAGATCGGGAGCAGTACTTC. Its protein product is CASRPLRGLAGPDREQYF.

This clonotype was observed a single time. The V call is TRBV20-1, the J call TRBJ2-7, with D tentatively TRBD2 (6 bases). The CDR3 extends over 13 amino acids. Trimming removed 6 bases from V and 0 bases from J, with 12 bases in between. Germline CDR1 is DFQATT and CDR2 is SNEGSKA (reference sequence). CDR3 nucleotides: TGCAGTGCCACCGGGACTGCCTCCTACGAGCAGTACTTC. It is translated as CSATGTASYEQYF.

This chain uses TRBV29-1 with TRBJ2-7; TRBD1 agrees at 7 bases. V trimming: 2 bases; J trimming: 1 base; junction bases outside the gene matches: 5. This CDR3 spans 14 amino acids. Germline V CDR1 and CDR2: SQVTM, ANQGSEA. The DNA for the CDR3 is TGCAGCGTTGAAACAGGGGCGGAATCCTACGAGCAGTACTTC. Its protein product is CSVETGAESYEQYF.

V gene TRBV5-1 combines with J gene TRBJ1-5; D unclear. Germline values: CDR1 SGHRS, CDR2 YFSETQ. V lost 2 bases and J 6 bases, leaving 9 bases between the germline ends. The CDR3 is made up of 13 amino acids. The DNA of the CDR3 is TGCGCCAGCAGCTTAGACCCTGGTCAGCCCCAGCATTTT. Translated, it gives CASSLDPGQPQHF.

In this sample, this clonotype turned up once. The chain has TRBV20-1 and TRBJ2-1; D not certain. Germline values: CDR1 DFQATT, CDR2 SNEGSKA (reference sequence). CDR3 length equals 10 residues. The V end was cut by 0 bases, the J end by 15 bases, with 9 bases between. The CDR3 DNA reads as TGCAGTGCTAGAGAGGGGAAGTGGTTCTTC. Translating gives CSAREGKWFF.

The chain carries TRBV30 and TRBJ2-7; TRBD2 matches 7 bases. The CDR3 is 14 residues long. The V segment lost 1 base and the J segment 6 bases; nucleotides outside the gene matches: 9. Per germline, CDR1 GTSNPN and CDR2 SVGIG (reference sequence). The CDR3 DNA follows: TGTGCCTGGAGTGACGGCATTGGGAGGGGCGAGCAGTACTTC. Translation: CAWSDGIGRGEQYF.

This rearrangement joins TRBV20-1 to TRBJ2-3; unclear D gene. CDR3 size: 15 residues. The germline V gene has CDR1 DFQATT and CDR2 SNEGSKA (reference sequence). V was shortened by 0 bases and J by 3 bases, with 13 bases between the two germline ends. The CDR3 reads CSAREALVETDTQYF. The CDR3 DNA reads TGCAGTGCTAGAGAGGCTCTCGTTGAGACAGATACGCAGTATTTT.

This rearrangement joins TRBV5-1 to TRBJ1-1; D is unresolved. Between the trimmed V and J ends, which lost 8 bases and 1 base, there was a span of 15 bases. Germline V CDR1 and CDR2: SGHRS, YFSETQ. This CDR3 region has 14 residues. This CDR3 is CASRAGVQNTEAFF. CDR3 nucleotide sequence: TGCGCCAGTCGTGCTGGGGTTCAGAACACTGAAGCTTTCTTT.

The genes are TRBV29-1 and TRBJ1-1, with TRBD1 identical over 9 bases. Germline lookup yields CDR1 SQVTM and CDR2 ANQGSEA. This CDR3 region has 15 residues. V lost 5 bases to trimming and J lost 6 bases; unmatched junction nucleotides: 13. CDR3 residues: CSVRGGQGIIAEAFF. The CDR3 DNA reads TGCAGCGTTAGAGGGGGACAGGGTATTATCGCTGAAGCTTTCTTT.

This chain connects TRBV20-1 to TRBJ2-7, with a tentative D call TRBD2 (6 bases). Per the germline V gene, CDR1 is DFQATT and CDR2 is SNEGSKA (reference sequence). The V end lost 5 bases, the J end lost 3 bases, and 8 bases lay between the germline ends. The CDR3 is 11 amino acids. The CDR3 sequence: CSAYSGYEQYF. As DNA, the CDR3 is TGCAGTGCTTATAGCGGCTACGAGCAGTACTTC.

The chain is built from TRBV7-8 and TRBJ2-7, with D perhaps being TRBD1 or TRBD2 (6 bases each). Looked up from germline, CDR1 is SGHVS and CDR2 is FQNEAQ. Trimming shortened V by 0 bases and J by 0 bases, and 9 bases separated the two germline ends. The CDR3 has 15 amino acids. In DNA form, the CDR3 reads TGTGCCAGCAGCTTAGCCGGGGGCTTCTCCTACGAGCAGTACTTC. Translation: CASSLAGGFSYEQYF.

The V gene is TRBV29-1, the J gene TRBJ2-5, with 12 bases aligning to TRBD2. The CDR3 runs 16 residues. CDR1 and CDR2 from the germline V gene are SQVTM and ANQGSEA. V lost 4 bases and J lost 3; bases outside the gene matches: 9. DNA of the CDR3: TGCAGCGTTGTTAGGTCCCTAGCGGGAGGGGAAGAGACCCAGTACTTC. Its protein is CSVVRSLAGGEETQYF.

This rearrangement joins TRBV18 to TRBJ2-5; a possible D gene is TRBD2 (6 bases). The CDR3 is 14 residues long. Looked up from germline, CDR1 is KGHSH and CDR2 is LQKENI. V lost 2 bases, J lost 2 bases, and 9 bases lay in between. CDR3 DNA: TGTGCCAGCTCACCAGGGGAGGATCAAGAGACCCAGTACTTC. Its translation is CASSPGEDQETQYF.

V gene TRBV29-1 combines with J gene TRBJ2-7; no definite D call. Trimming removed 3 bases from V and 4 bases from J, with 7 bases in between. Germline lookup yields CDR1 SQVTM and CDR2 ANQGSEA. The CDR3 has 11 amino acids. The CDR3 reads CSVDHGYEQYF. CDR3 nucleotides: TGCAGCGTTGACCATGGGTACGAGCAGTACTTC.

This chain links TRBV25-1 with TRBJ1-4; D not certain. Trimming shortened V by 0 bases and J by 2 bases, and 7 bases separated the two germline ends. The CDR3 totals 15 residues. Per germline, CDR1 MGHDK and CDR2 SYGVNS. CDR3 nucleotide sequence: TGTGCCAGCAGTGAATATTCGGGGACTAATGAAAAACTGTTTTTT. This sequence encodes CASSEYSGTNEKLFF. Using reference TRBV25-1 and TRBJ1-4 for the parts outside the CDR3, the full variable domain is EADIYQTPRYLVIGTGKKITLECSQTMGHDKMYWYQQDPGMELHLIHYSYGVNSTEKGDLSSESTVSRIRTEHFPLTLESARPSHTSQYLCASSEYSGTNEKLFFGSGTQLSVL.

The rearrangement joins TRBV19 to TRBJ1-5, with D perhaps matching TRBD1 (5 bases). The CDR3 contains 16 residues. V gave up 1 base and J gave up 5 bases, with 15 bases separating them. Germline-derived CDR1 and CDR2 are LNHDA and SQIVND (reference sequence). The CDR3 nucleotides read TGTGCCAGTAGTATAGCGAGGGCAGGGAACGATCAGCCCCAGCATTTT. This encodes CASSIARAGNDQPQHF.

The chain combines TRBV2 with TRBJ2-1, with TRBD1 identical over 9 bases. The CDR3 has 12 residues. The J segment lost 7 bases and the V segment lost 9 bases, leaving 4 bases of the junction unmatched. Germline values: CDR1 SNHLY, CDR2 FYNNEI. The CDR3 sequence is CARQGAGNEQFF. The DNA for the CDR3 is TGTGCCAGACAGGGGGCGGGGAATGAGCAGTTCTTC.

The chain uses TRBV28 and TRBJ1-1; D is possibly TRBD1 (6 bases). This CDR3 has 12 residues. Trimming stripped 4 bases from V and 8 bases from J, with 11 bases between. Germline values: CDR1 MDHEN, CDR2 SYDVKM. The CDR3 region has the DNA TGTGCCAGCAGTTACCCGGACAGCGAAGCTTTCTTT. This translates into CASSYPDSEAFF.

This clonotype was seen just once. This chain connects TRBV2 to TRBJ1-1; no firm D call. The CDR3 extends over 12 amino acids. The V gene lost 6 bases and the J gene lost 4 bases, with 9 bases spanning the gap. Germline CDR1 is SNHLY and CDR2 is FYNNEI. The CDR3 reads CASRQPITEAFF. The CDR3 region has the DNA TGTGCCAGCAGACAGCCTATCACTGAAGCTTTCTTT. The whole variable domain, remainder taken from reference TRBV2 and TRBJ1-1, is EPEVTQTPSHQVTQMGQEVILRCVPISNHLYFYWYRQILGQKVEFLVSFYNNEISEKSEIFDDQFSVERPDGSNFTLKIRSTKLEDSAMYFCASRQPITEAFFGQGTRLTVV.

The chain uses TRBV2 and TRBJ2-1; 16 bases align to TRBD2. With V trimmed by 7 bases and J by 4 bases, 7 bases remained unmatched. This CDR3 region has 17 residues. Per germline, CDR1 SNHLY and CDR2 FYNNEI. CDR3 amino acids: CASKRGLAGGYYNEQFF. DNA for the CDR3: TGTGCCAGCAAGAGGGGACTAGCGGGAGGGTATTACAATGAGCAGTTCTTC.

The chain couples TRBV28 to TRBJ2-5; no clear D gene. The CDR3 is made up of 12 amino acids. Germline V gene data show CDR1 as MDHEN and CDR2 as SYDVKM. Trimming removed 3 bases at V and 3 bases at J, with 5 bases between. CDR3: CASSLEKETQYF. The CDR3 DNA sequence: TGTGCCAGCAGTTTGGAAAAAGAGACCCAGTACTTC.

The chain is built from TRBV5-1 and TRBJ2-1; D is unclear. Trimming removed 4 bases at V and 5 bases at J, with 16 bases between. This CDR3 is built from 15 residues. Germline V gene lookup returns CDR1 SGHRS and CDR2 YFSETQ. The CDR3 here is CASSPQARDDNEQFF. CDR3 DNA: TGCGCCAGCAGCCCCCAGGCCCGCGATGACAATGAGCAGTTCTTC.

The V and J genes are TRBV15 and TRBJ2-7; D might be TRBD1 (6 bases). Germline loops: CDR1 LNHNV, CDR2 YYDKDF (reference sequence). Trimming stripped 2 bases from V and 2 bases from J, with 19 bases between. The CDR3 extends over 17 amino acids. The CDR3 region has the DNA TGTGCCACCAGCAGATCCAGGGGAGAGACGGGTGCCTACGAGCAGTACTTC. Protein product: CATSRSRGETGAYEQYF.